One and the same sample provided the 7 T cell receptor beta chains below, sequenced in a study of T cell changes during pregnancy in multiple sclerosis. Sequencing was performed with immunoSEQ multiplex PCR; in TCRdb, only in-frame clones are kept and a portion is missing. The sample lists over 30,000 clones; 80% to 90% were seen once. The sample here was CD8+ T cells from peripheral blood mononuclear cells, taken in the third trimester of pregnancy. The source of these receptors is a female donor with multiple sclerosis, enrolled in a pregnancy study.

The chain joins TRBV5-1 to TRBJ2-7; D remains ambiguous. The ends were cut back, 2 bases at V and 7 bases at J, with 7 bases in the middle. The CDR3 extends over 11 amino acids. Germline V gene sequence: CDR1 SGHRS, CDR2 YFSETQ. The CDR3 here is CASSFADEQYF. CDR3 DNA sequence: TGCGCCAGCAGCTTCGCGGATGAGCAGTACTTC.

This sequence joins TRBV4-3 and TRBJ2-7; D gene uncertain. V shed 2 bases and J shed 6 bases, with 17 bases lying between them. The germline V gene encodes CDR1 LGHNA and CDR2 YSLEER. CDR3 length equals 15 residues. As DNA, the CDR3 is TGCGCCAGCAGCCAAAAAGTCCCCACCCCGGGCGAGCAGTACTTC. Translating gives CASSQKVPTPGEQYF.

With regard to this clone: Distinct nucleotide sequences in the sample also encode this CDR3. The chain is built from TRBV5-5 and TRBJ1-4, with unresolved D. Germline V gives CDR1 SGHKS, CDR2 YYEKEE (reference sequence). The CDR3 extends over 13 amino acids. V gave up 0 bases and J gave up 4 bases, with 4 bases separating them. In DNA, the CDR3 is TGTGCCAGCAGCTTGGATCTTAATGAAAAACTGTTTTTT. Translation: CASSLDLNEKLFF. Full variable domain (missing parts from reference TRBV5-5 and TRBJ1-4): DAGVTQSPTHLIKTRGQQVTLRCSPISGHKSVSWYQQVLGQGPQFIFQYYEKEERGRGNFPDRFSARQFPNYSSELNVNALLLGDSALYLCASSLDLNEKLFFGSGTQLSVL.

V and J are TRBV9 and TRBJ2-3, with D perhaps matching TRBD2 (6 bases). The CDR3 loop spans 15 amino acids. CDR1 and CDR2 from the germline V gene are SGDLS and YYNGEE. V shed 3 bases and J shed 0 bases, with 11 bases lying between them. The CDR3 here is CASSAPGTSTDTQYF. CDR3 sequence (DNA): TGTGCCAGCAGCGCCCCCGGGACTAGCACAGATACGCAGTATTTT.

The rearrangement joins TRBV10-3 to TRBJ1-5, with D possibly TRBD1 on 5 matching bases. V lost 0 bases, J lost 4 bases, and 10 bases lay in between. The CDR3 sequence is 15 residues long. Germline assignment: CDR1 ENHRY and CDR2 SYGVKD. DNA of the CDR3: TGTGCCATCAGTGAGTCTCGAAAGGGGAATCAGCCCCAGCATTTT. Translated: CAISESRKGNQPQHF.

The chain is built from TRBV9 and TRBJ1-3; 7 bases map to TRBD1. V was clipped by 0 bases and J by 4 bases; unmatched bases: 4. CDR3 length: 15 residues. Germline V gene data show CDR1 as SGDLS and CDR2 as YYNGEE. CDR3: CASSVGTGDGNTIYF. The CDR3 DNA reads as TGTGCCAGCAGCGTAGGAACAGGGGACGGAAACACCATATATTTT.

The DNA for the CDR3 is TGTGCTTCACGGGGACACATACTGCTTGGGCCCCAGCATTTT. Translation gives CASRGHILLGPQHF. The V and J genes are TRBV27 and TRBJ1-5, with TRBD1 as a possible D gene (6 bases). Per the germline V gene, CDR1 is MNHEY and CDR2 is SMNVEV (reference sequence). The CDR3 runs 14 residues.